The subject of this entry is one T cell receptor (beta chain). Its antigen target is currently unknown. Base qualities were left out, and no much larger clone turns up one base away. These data come from a study of radiotherapy plus CTLA-4 blockade in lung cancer (dated by TCRdb to 2017 to 2018). For context, the study as a whole: Among the enrolled patients, roughly 17% had an objective response, and about 29% reached disease control.

The investigation overall reported the following: After treatment with radiotherapy and ipilimumab, TCR clones that originated in tumors expanded in peripheral blood. The strongest predictors of response were reported to be early dynamic shifts in blood T cell clones along with a rise in serum interferon-beta following radiation.

The CDR3 numbers 15 residues from cysteine through phenylalanine. CDR3 DNA is the only sequence kept; it has 45 bases, read in frame from the first base. For CDR1 and CDR2, the germline V gene lists KGHSH and LQKENI. At the junction V is shortened by 0 bases and J by 3 bases; bases outside the gene matches: 2. Libraries came from the immunoSEQ multiplex PCR assay. TCRdb re-hosts the immuneACCESS table, in-frame sequences only. Its copies lack some clones; in the studies checked, an unresolved V gene accounts for under half of them, and the cause for the rest is not known. The sample profile shows 100,000 to 150,000 clones; roughly 74% of them were found once. Together, the top ten hold 5.2% of the sample. Focal radiation therapy combined with CTLA-4 blockade (ipilimumab) was tested in patients with chemo-refractory metastatic non-small-cell lung cancer.

The source is a human donor with non-small cell lung cancer who had a partial response to radiotherapy plus ipilimumab. The V gene is TRBV18 and the J gene is TRBJ2-1, with 7 junctional bases fitting TRBD1. The input for sequencing was peripheral blood, taken from a patient treated with radiotherapy plus ipilimumab. The CDR3 reads CASSPPGGDYNEQFF. Read as DNA, the sequence is TGTGCCAGCTCACCACCAGGGGGCGACTACAATGAGCAGTTCTTC. Where the CDR3 stops, the reference TRBV18 and TRBJ2-1 genes take over; the full variable domain is NAGVMQNPRHLVRRRGQEARLRCSPMKGHSHVYWYRQLPEEGLKFMVYLQKENIIDESGMPKERFSAEFPKEGPSILRIQQVVRGDSAAYFCASSPPGGDYNEQFFGPGTRLTVL.